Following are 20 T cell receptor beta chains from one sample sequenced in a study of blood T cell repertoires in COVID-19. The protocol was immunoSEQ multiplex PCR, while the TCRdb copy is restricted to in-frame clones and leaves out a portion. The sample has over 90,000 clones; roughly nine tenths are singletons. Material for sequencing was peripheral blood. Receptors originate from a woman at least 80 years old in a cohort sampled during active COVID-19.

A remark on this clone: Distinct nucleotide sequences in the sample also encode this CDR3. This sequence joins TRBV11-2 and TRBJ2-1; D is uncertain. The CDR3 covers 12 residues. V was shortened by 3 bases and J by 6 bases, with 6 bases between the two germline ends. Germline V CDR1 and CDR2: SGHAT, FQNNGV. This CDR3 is CASSFSVNEQFF. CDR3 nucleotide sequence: TGTGCCAGCAGCTTTTCGGTCAATGAGCAGTTCTTC.

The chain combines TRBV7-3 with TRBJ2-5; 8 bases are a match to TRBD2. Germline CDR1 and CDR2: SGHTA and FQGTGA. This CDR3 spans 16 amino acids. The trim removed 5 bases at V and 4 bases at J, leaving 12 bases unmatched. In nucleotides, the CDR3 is TGTGCCAGCAGCCCCACCGGGGCGGGGGGCGGAGAGACCCAGTACTTC. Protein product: CASSPTGAGGGETQYF.

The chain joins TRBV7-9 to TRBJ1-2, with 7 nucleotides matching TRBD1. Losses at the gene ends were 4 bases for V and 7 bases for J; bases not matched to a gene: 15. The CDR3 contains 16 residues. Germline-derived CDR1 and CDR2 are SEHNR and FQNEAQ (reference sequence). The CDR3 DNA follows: TGTGCCAGCAGCTGGGACAGTCCCGAAAGCCTAGTTGGCTACACCTTC. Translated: CASSWDSPESLVGYTF.

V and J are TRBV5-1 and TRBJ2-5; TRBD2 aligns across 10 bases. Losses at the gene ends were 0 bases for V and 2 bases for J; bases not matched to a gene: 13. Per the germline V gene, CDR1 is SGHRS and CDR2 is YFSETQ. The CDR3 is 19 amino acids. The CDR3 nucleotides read TGCGCCAGCAGCTTGGCAAGCGGGAGGGCCGAGGCAAATCAAGAGACCCAGTACTTC. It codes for CASSLASGRAEANQETQYF.

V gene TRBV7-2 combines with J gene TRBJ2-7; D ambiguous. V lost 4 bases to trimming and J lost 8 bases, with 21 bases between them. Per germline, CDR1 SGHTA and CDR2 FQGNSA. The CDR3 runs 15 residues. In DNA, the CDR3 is TGTGCCAGCAGCTCAAACCCTCCAACACACTATAAGCAGTACTTC. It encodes CASSSNPPTHYKQYF.

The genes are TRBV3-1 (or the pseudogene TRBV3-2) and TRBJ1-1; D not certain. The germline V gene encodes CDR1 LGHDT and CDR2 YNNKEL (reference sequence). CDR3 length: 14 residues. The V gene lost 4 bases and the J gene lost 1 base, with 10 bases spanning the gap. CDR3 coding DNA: TGTGCCAGCAGCCGCCTTGGAGAGAACACTGAAGCTTTCTTT. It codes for CASSRLGENTEAFF.

CDR3 in DNA: TGTGCCAGCCGGACTAGCGGATACACAGATACGCAGTATTTT. It encodes CASRTSGYTDTQYF. The V call is TRBV19, the J call TRBJ2-3, with 10 bases matching TRBD2. Germline CDR1 reads LNHDA; CDR2 reads SQIVND (reference sequence). The CDR3 contains 14 residues. V was pared by 9 bases and J by 2 bases, with 5 bases of the junction left unmatched.

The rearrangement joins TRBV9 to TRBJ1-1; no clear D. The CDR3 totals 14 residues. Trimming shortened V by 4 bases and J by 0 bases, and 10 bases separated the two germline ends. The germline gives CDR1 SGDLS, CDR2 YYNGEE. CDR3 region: CASSSGILNTEAFF. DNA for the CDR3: TGTGCCAGCAGCTCGGGTATTTTGAACACTGAAGCTTTCTTT.

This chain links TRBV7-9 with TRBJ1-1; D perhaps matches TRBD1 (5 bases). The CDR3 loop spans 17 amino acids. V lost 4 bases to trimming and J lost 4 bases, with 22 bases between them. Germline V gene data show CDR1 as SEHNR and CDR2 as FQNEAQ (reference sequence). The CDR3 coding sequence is TGTGCCAGCAGCTCAGGAATCACGACAGATATGATCACTGAAGCTTTCTTT. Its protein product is CASSSGITTDMITEAFF.

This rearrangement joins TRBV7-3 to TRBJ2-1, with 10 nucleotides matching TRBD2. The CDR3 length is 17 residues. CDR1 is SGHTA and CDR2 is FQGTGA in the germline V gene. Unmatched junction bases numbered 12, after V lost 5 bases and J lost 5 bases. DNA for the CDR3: TGTGCCAGCAGCCCTATTTCGGCTAGCGGGGGTAACAATGAGCAGTTCTTC. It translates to CASSPISASGGNNEQFF.

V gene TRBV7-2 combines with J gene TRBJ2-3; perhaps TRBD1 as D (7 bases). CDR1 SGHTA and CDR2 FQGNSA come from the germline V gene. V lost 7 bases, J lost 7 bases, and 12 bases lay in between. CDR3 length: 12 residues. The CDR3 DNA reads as TGTGCCAGCAAGGAGGGGGCCTATACGCAGTATTTT. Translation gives CASKEGAYTQYF.

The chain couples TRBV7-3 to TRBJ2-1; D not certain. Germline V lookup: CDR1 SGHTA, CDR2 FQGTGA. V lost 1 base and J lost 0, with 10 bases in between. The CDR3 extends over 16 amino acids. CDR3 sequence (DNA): TGTGCCAGCAGCTTAATGCCAGTGGCCTCCTACAATGAGCAGTTCTTC. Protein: CASSLMPVASYNEQFF.

CDR3 amino acids: CASSVGPTGGRMNEQFF. The CDR3 nucleotides read TGTGCCAGCAGCGTAGGCCCCACTGGCGGGAGAATGAATGAGCAGTTCTTC. The chain recombines TRBV9 with TRBJ2-1; 7 bases agree with TRBD2. V gave up 0 bases and J gave up 7 bases; unmatched junction bases: 13. Germline V lookup: CDR1 SGDLS, CDR2 YYNGEE. The length of the CDR3 is 17 residues.

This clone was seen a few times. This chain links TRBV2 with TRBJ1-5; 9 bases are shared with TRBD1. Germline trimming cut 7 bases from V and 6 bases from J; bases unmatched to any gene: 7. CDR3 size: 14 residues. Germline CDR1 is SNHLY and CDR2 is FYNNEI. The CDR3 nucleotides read TGTGCCAGCATGGGACAGGGACTGGTTCAGCCCCAGCATTTT. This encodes CASMGQGLVQPQHF.

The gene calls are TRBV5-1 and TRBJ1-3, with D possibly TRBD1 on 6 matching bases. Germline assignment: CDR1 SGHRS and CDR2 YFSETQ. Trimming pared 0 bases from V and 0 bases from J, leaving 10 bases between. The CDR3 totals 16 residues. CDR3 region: CASSLGTGLSGNTIYF. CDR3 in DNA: TGCGCCAGCAGCTTGGGAACAGGGCTCTCTGGAAACACCATATATTTT.

CDR3 region: CASSHSDRGAYGYTF. The CDR3, as DNA: TGCGCCAGCAGCCATTCGGACAGGGGAGCCTATGGCTACACCTTC. The chain employs TRBV4-1 and TRBJ1-2; TRBD1 agrees at 9 bases. Germline CDR1 is MGHRA and CDR2 is YSYEKL. Trimming removed 3 bases from V and 4 bases from J; junction bases left unmatched: 6. This CDR3 spans 15 amino acids.

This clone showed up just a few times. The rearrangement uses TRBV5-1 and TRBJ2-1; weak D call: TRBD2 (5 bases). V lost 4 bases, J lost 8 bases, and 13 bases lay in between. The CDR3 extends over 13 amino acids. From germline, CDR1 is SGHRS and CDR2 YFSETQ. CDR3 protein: CASSGILGDEQFF. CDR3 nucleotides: TGCGCCAGCAGCGGAATCCTCGGGGATGAGCAGTTCTTC.

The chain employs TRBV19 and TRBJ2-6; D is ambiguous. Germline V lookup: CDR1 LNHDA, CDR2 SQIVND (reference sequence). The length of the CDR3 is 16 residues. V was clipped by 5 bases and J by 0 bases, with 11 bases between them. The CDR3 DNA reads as TGTGCCAGTAGTGTATCTCACAGCTCTGGGGCCAACGTCCTGACTTTC. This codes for CASSVSHSSGANVLTF.

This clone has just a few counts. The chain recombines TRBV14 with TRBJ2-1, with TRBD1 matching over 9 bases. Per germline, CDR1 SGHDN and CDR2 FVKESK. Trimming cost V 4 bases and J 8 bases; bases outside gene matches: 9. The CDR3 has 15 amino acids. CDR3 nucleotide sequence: TGTGCCAGCAGCCCTCCGGGACAGGGATTGCATGAGCAGTTCTTC. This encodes CASSPPGQGLHEQFF.

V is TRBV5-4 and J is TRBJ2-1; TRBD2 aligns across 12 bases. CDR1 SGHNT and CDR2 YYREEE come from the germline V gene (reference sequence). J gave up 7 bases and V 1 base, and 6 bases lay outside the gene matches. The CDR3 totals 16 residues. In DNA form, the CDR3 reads TGTGCCAGCAGCTTGCCCACTAGCGGGGGGAAAAATGAGCAGTTCTTC. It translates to CASSLPTSGGKNEQFF.